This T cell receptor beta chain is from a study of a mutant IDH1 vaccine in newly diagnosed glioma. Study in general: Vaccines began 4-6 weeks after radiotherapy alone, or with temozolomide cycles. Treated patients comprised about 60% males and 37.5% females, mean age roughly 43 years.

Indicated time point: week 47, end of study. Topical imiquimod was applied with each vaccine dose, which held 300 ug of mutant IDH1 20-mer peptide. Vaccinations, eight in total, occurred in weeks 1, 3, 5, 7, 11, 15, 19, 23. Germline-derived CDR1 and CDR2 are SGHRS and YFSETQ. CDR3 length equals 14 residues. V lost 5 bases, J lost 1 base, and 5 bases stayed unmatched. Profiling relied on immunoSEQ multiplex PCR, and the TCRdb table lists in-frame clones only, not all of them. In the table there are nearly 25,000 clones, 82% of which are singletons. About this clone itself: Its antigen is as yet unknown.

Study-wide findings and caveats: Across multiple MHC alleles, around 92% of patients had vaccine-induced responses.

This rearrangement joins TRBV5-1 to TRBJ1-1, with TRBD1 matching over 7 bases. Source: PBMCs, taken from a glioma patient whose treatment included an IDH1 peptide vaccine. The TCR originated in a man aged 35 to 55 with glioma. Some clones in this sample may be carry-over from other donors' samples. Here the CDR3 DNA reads TGCGCCAGCAGTCAGGGGGATTGGAACACTGAAGCTTTCTTT. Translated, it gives CASSQGDWNTEAFF. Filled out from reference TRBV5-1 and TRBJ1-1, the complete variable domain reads KAGVTQTPRYLIKTRGQQVTLSCSPISGHRSVSWYQQTPGQGLQFLFEYFSETQRNKGNFPGRFSGRQFSNSRSEMNVSTLELGDSALYLCASSQGDWNTEAFFGQGTRLTVV.